Sequencing of this T cell receptor (beta chain) was carried out in a study of identical twins. TCRdb redid the calling of the 5' RACE reads with MiXCR, one entry per CDR3 protein. The sample has about 730,000 distinct CDR3 sequences; 21% are singletons. The CDR3 length is 15 residues. The germline V gene encodes CDR1 SGDLS and CDR2 YYNGEE. Trimming pared 0 bases from V and 6 bases from J, leaving 16 bases between. Study findings and constraints: Models predicted less out-of-frame TCR alpha sharing in monozygotic twins than was found.

A few counts support this clonotype. Its target is not known. Another study also made use of these data, one on T cells expressing NK-cell markers.

Sequencing input: PBMCs. The receptor comes from a woman aged 18-29 years in good health. This chain joins TRBV9 and TRBJ2-7; the D gene is possibly TRBD1 (6 bases). CDR3 residues: CASSVGWDNSFEQYF. The CDR3 coding sequence is TGTGCCAGCAGCGTAGGTTGGGACAATTCGTTCGAGCAGTACTTC.